This T cell receptor (beta chain) was found in a study of early T cells in non-severe SARS-CoV-2 infection. About the research overall: Whole-blood bulk RNA, unsorted, was sequenced, and chains were unpaired.

Individual cDNA molecules carried attached unique molecular identifiers. From the 5' RACE reads, TCRdb called clonotypes with MiXCR, one entry per CDR3 protein. The sample has around 60,000 distinct CDR3 sequences, over 9.5% seen once. Germline V gene sequence: CDR1 MDHEN, CDR2 SYDVKM. J lost 4 bases, V lost 4 bases, and 8 bases had no gene match. This CDR3 has 16 amino acids. The chain carries TRBV28 and TRBJ2-1; 9 bases map to TRBD2. The sequencing sample was made of whole blood. The sequence came from an adult who was a healthcare worker with PCR-confirmed SARS-CoV-2 infection or an uninfected control (not recorded which). CDR3 sequence: CASSWREGLGYNEQFF. The DNA for the CDR3 is TGTGCCAGCAGTTGGCGGGAGGGATTGGGATACAATGAGCAGTTCTTC.